The 26 T cell receptor beta chains below were found in one sample sequenced in a study of T cell responses to AZD1222 COVID-19 vaccine. Clones were sequenced by immunoSEQ multiplex PCR, and TCRdb holds only the in-frame ones, with some missing. The data show about 130,000 clones, 92% seen once. Sequenced material: peripheral blood, taken on day 0 of AZD1222 vaccination. These receptors all come from an adult in good health.

V gene TRBV6-1 combines with J gene TRBJ2-7; unclear D gene. The CDR3 contains 15 residues. V lost 1 base, J lost 0 bases, and 10 bases lay in between. Germline V gives CDR1 MNHNS, CDR2 SASEGT. The CDR3 DNA is TGTGCCAGCAGTGAAGTATTGGAAAGCTCCTACGAGCAGTACTTC. Translation: CASSEVLESSYEQYF.

This rearrangement joins TRBV5-1 to TRBJ1-6, with D perhaps TRBD1 (6 bases). Trimming stripped 4 bases from V and 8 bases from J, with 13 bases between. Germline V lookup: CDR1 SGHRS, CDR2 YFSETQ. This CDR3 comprises 14 residues. Here the CDR3 reads CASSDGQPYSPLHF. The CDR3 nucleotides are TGCGCCAGCAGCGATGGACAGCCTTATTCACCCCTCCACTTT. The entire variable domain, with the rest obtained from reference TRBV5-1 and TRBJ1-6, is as follows: KAGVTQTPRYLIKTRGQQVTLSCSPISGHRSVSWYQQTPGQGLQFLFEYFSETQRNKGNFPGRFSGRQFSNSRSEMNVSTLELGDSALYLCASSDGQPYSPLHFGNGTRLTVT.

V usage is TRBV19 and J usage is TRBJ1-1; D unclear. The CDR3 sequence is 15 residues long. V was shortened by 7 bases and J by 1 base, with 16 bases between the two germline ends. The V gene's germline CDR1 is LNHDA and CDR2 SQIVND (reference sequence). CDR3 sequence: CASIAGRWANTEAFF. In DNA form, the CDR3 reads TGTGCCAGTATCGCCGGGCGTTGGGCGAACACTGAAGCTTTCTTT.

This clone was recorded only once. The chain uses TRBV19 and TRBJ2-1, with TRBD2 identical over 9 bases. The germline V gene has CDR1 LNHDA and CDR2 SQIVND (reference sequence). Trimming at V came to 6 bases and at J to 7 bases, leaving 4 bases not matched to a gene. The CDR3 is 13 amino acids. DNA of the CDR3: TGTGCCAGTAGGGAGCGGGGGGAGAATGAGCAGTTCTTC. Amino acids: CASRERGENEQFF.

V is TRBV7-9 and J is TRBJ2-1, with 11 bases identical to TRBD2. Germline V gene lookup returns CDR1 SEHNR and CDR2 FQNEAQ (reference sequence). The CDR3 covers 15 residues. The V and J ends lost 5 bases and 2 bases, in that order; junction bases with no gene match: 2. The CDR3 bases are TGTGCCAGCAGCCCTAGCGGGGGGCCCTACAATGAGCAGTTCTTC. Its translation: CASSPSGGPYNEQFF.

J is TRBJ2-7 and V is TRBV7-2; D remains unclear. CDR1 and CDR2 from the germline V gene are SGHTA and FQGNSA. V was trimmed by 1 base and J by 6 bases, leaving 10 bases between them. The CDR3 consists of 13 residues. CDR3 sequence (DNA): TGTGCCAGCAGCTTAGGGGCCCTTGGCGAGCAGTACTTC. Amino acids: CASSLGALGEQYF.

V and J are TRBV30 and TRBJ1-5; D not resolved. The CDR3 has 14 amino acids. From germline, CDR1 is GTSNPN and CDR2 SVGIG (reference sequence). The V and J ends lost 1 base and 6 bases respectively, with 13 bases between them. The CDR3 reads CAWSAGIPGQPQHF. CDR3 nucleotides: TGTGCCTGGAGTGCCGGGATTCCTGGTCAGCCCCAGCATTTT.

The rearrangement uses TRBV19 and TRBJ2-7; TRBD1 matches at 8 bases. After removal of 5 bases from V and 2 bases from J, the junction contained 5 bases not matched to a gene. The CDR3 contains 14 residues. CDR1 LNHDA and CDR2 SQIVND come from the germline V gene (reference sequence). This CDR3 reads CASSRLTGAYEQYF. In DNA form, the CDR3 reads TGTGCCAGTAGTCGCCTGACAGGGGCCTACGAGCAGTACTTC.

V is TRBV10-3 and J is TRBJ2-3; the D is unclear. Trimming pared 3 bases from V and 2 bases from J, leaving 9 bases between. Germline V gene data show CDR1 as ENHRY and CDR2 as SYGVKD. The CDR3 is 14 amino acids. In nucleotides, the CDR3 is TGTGCCATCAGTGATGTGGGTTCCACAGATACGCAGTATTTT. The encoded protein is CAISDVGSTDTQYF.

The chain links TRBV3-1 (or the pseudogene TRBV3-2) to TRBJ2-1; D might be TRBD1 or TRBD2, each matching 6 bases. CDR1 LGHDT and CDR2 YNNKEL come from the germline V gene (reference sequence). Trimming stripped 5 bases from V and 9 bases from J, with 17 bases between. CDR3 size: 14 residues. The CDR3 reads CASSRTAWGVEQFF. In DNA, the CDR3 is TGTGCCAGCAGCAGGACAGCATGGGGGGTTGAGCAGTTCTTC.

This clone was recorded once. The J gene is TRBJ1-2, the V gene TRBV24-1; perhaps TRBD1 as D (6 bases). Germline V gene lookup returns CDR1 KGHDR and CDR2 SFDVKD. Trimming stripped 9 bases from V and 0 bases from J, with 13 bases between. The CDR3 covers 14 residues. CDR3 DNA: TGTGCCACCGGGGGCCATGGGACTAACTATGGCTACACCTTC. The encoded protein is CATGGHGTNYGYTF.

J is TRBJ2-1 and V is TRBV5-4; a weak D match, TRBD1 (6 bases). Trimming stripped 4 bases from V and 0 bases from J, with 11 bases between. The CDR3 sequence is 15 residues long. The germline gives CDR1 SGHNT, CDR2 YYREEE (reference sequence). The CDR3 DNA follows: TGTGCCAGCAGCCCAGGGGCTCGCTCCTACAATGAGCAGTTCTTC. It translates to CASSPGARSYNEQFF.

Only one count was recorded for this clone. This chain connects TRBV9 to TRBJ2-7, with D perhaps given as TRBD1 or TRBD2 (7 bases each). Germline values: CDR1 SGDLS, CDR2 YYNGEE. The CDR3 covers 14 residues. Trimming stripped 4 bases from V and 6 bases from J, with 17 bases between. DNA of the CDR3: TGTGCCAGCAGCCTTGACAGGGAGGGATCCGAGCAGTACTTC. It codes for CASSLDREGSEQYF.

CDR3 residues: CASSLSPSGVYNEQFF. CDR3 DNA: TGCGCCAGCAGCTTGTCTCCTAGCGGGGTATACAATGAGCAGTTCTTC. The gene calls are TRBV5-1 and TRBJ2-1; TRBD2 agrees at 9 bases. V was clipped by 1 base and J by 4 bases; unmatched bases: 6. This CDR3 comprises 16 residues. CDR1 is SGHRS, CDR2 YFSETQ, per germline.

This clone occurred a few times. The chain combines TRBV3-1 (or the pseudogene TRBV3-2) with TRBJ1-2, with D perhaps matching TRBD1 (5 bases). Between the trimmed V and J ends, which lost 6 bases and 3 bases, there was a span of 14 bases. CDR3 size: 14 residues. CDR1 and CDR2 from the germline V gene are LGHDT and YNNKEL (reference sequence). The CDR3 protein is CASRGTDWDYGYTF. CDR3 DNA: TGTGCCAGCAGGGGGACCGACTGGGACTATGGCTACACCTTC.

This clone was recorded once. The chain is built from TRBV19 and TRBJ2-5; D unclear. V lost 3 bases and J 4 bases, leaving 9 bases between the germline ends. The CDR3 is 13 amino acids. Germline V gene sequence: CDR1 LNHDA, CDR2 SQIVND (reference sequence). As DNA, the CDR3 is TGTGCCAGTAGTATCGGCAGGATAGAGACCCAGTACTTC. It encodes CASSIGRIETQYF.

V is TRBV4-3 and J is TRBJ2-7, with D hard to call. This CDR3 has 14 amino acids. Germline V gene sequence: CDR1 LGHNA, CDR2 YSLEER. V was shortened by 1 base and J by 2 bases, with 9 bases between the two germline ends. CDR3 sequence reads: CASSQGVIAYEQYF. CDR3 DNA: TGCGCCAGCAGCCAAGGGGTAATAGCCTACGAGCAGTACTTC.

The V and J genes are TRBV9 and TRBJ1-2; D gene unclear. The CDR3 totals 13 residues. Trimming took 0 bases from V and 5 from J, leaving 8 bases between them. Germline lookup yields CDR1 SGDLS and CDR2 YYNGEE. The CDR3 DNA reads TGTGCCAGCAGCGTAGATACGGAATATGGCTACACCTTC. Its translation: CASSVDTEYGYTF.

The chain joins TRBV10-3 to TRBJ1-4; a weak D match, TRBD1 (5 bases). This CDR3 region has 14 residues. Germline V CDR1 and CDR2: ENHRY, SYGVKD. Trimming removed 0 bases from V and 7 bases from J, with 9 bases in between. CDR3 region: CAISESIRAEKLFF. Here the CDR3 DNA reads TGTGCCATCAGTGAGTCGATCAGGGCTGAAAAACTGTTTTTT.

CDR3: CASSTGGAQAGYEQYF. CDR3 DNA: TGTGCCAGCAGTACGGGAGGGGCCCAAGCAGGTTACGAGCAGTACTTC. V and J are TRBV7-2 and TRBJ2-7, with 8 bases aligning to TRBD2. CDR1 is SGHTA and CDR2 is FQGNSA in the germline V gene. CDR3 size: 16 residues. V dropped 6 bases and J dropped 4; count of bases not matched to a gene: 14. Complete variable domain (other parts from reference TRBV7-2 and TRBJ2-7): GAGVSQSPSNKVTEKGKDVELRCDPISGHTALYWYRQSLGQGLEFLIYFQGNSAPDKSGLPSDRFSAERTGGSVSTLTIQRTQQEDSAVYLCASSTGGAQAGYEQYFGPGTRLTVT.

V gene TRBV28 combines with J gene TRBJ2-2, with 9 positions matching TRBD1. The CDR3 consists of 16 residues. CDR1 is MDHEN and CDR2 is SYDVKM in the germline V gene. V dropped 5 bases and J dropped 6; count of bases not matched to a gene: 10. The CDR3 sequence is CASSPLQGAVAGELFF. The CDR3 coding sequence is TGTGCCAGCAGTCCTCTACAGGGGGCCGTCGCCGGGGAGCTGTTTTTT.

The chain joins TRBV18 to TRBJ2-7, with no clear D. Germline CDR1 reads KGHSH; CDR2 reads LQKENI. The CDR3 totals 14 residues. The germline V and J ends were trimmed by 3 bases and 0 bases, with 9 bases remaining between them. DNA for the CDR3: TGTGCCAGCTCACCCCAGGTTCCCTCCTACGAGCAGTACTTC. Translating gives CASSPQVPSYEQYF.

V is TRBV5-1 and J is TRBJ2-7; D uncertain. The CDR3 is 15 amino acids. V was pared by 1 base and J by 7 bases, with 18 bases between. The germline CDR1 and CDR2 sequences are SGHRS and YFSETQ. CDR3 protein: CASSLIQAGPREQYF. CDR3 DNA sequence: TGCGCCAGCAGCTTGATCCAGGCCGGTCCTAGAGAGCAGTACTTC. Combining the CDR3 with reference TRBV5-1 and TRBJ2-7 gives the whole variable domain KAGVTQTPRYLIKTRGQQVTLSCSPISGHRSVSWYQQTPGQGLQFLFEYFSETQRNKGNFPGRFSGRQFSNSRSEMNVSTLELGDSALYLCASSLIQAGPREQYFGPGTRLTVT.

The chain couples TRBV4-1 to TRBJ1-1; 9 bases are shared with TRBD1. V gave up 3 bases and J gave up 11 bases; unmatched junction bases: 1. The length of the CDR3 is 11 residues. Per germline, CDR1 MGHRA and CDR2 YSYEKL. The CDR3 nucleotides are TGCGCCAGCAGCCATGGGACAGGGGCTTTCTTT. Its translation: CASSHGTGAFF.

The V and J genes are TRBV6-5 and TRBJ2-5; D uncertain. Per the germline V gene, CDR1 is MNHEY and CDR2 is SVGAGI. There are 13 residues in the CDR3. V was trimmed by 3 bases and J by 5 bases, leaving 10 bases between them. CDR3 in DNA: TGTGCCAGCAGTTATCAAGGTGGCGAGACCCAGTACTTC. Translating gives CASSYQGGETQYF.

The DNA for the CDR3 is TGTGCCAGCACAGGCAGGAACTATGGCTACACCTTC. Protein sequence: CASTGRNYGYTF. The chain carries TRBV5-5 and TRBJ1-2; no definite D call. Trimming shortened V by 6 bases and J by 2 bases, and 8 bases separated the two germline ends. The CDR3 is 12 residues long. CDR1 is SGHKS, CDR2 YYEKEE, per germline (reference sequence).